Listed here are 5 T cell receptor beta chains from one sample, sequenced in a study of tumor-infiltrating T cells and Merkel cell polyomavirus (dated by TCRdb to the late 2010s). All patients' tumors stained robustly positive for Merkel cell polyomavirus Large T antigen by immunohistochemistry. The library was prepared using the immunoSEQ multiplex PCR assay. TCRdb obtained this table from immuneACCESS and retained in-frame rearrangements with V and J assigned. These tables miss some clones; where compared with another copy, unresolved V genes account for less than half of the shortfall, and the remainder is unexplained. The sample's table covers about 49 clones. Specimen: Merkel cell polyomavirus peptide tetramer+ CD8+ T cells sorted from the tumor. Per the publication, the cell subset or site label means: CD8+ T cells binding a tetramer loaded with the MCPyV common T-antigen KLL epitope. These receptors all come from a person between 45 and 85 years old with Merkel cell carcinoma.

CDR3: CAIRTLDMTSGELFF. In nucleotides, the CDR3 is TGTGCCATCAGGACACTGGACATGACCTCCGGGGAGCTGTTTTTT. The chain employs TRBV10-3 and TRBJ2-2, with D perhaps matching TRBD1 (5 bases). Between the trimmed V and J ends, which lost 6 bases and 6 bases, there was a span of 17 bases. This CDR3 region has 15 residues. In germline, CDR1 is ENHRY, CDR2 SYGVKD.

Remarks on this clone: The junction shows a germline mismatch at one end, possibly a read error. The V gene is TRBV20-1, the J gene TRBJ2-7, with unresolved D. CDR3 size: 9 residues. Per the germline V gene, CDR1 is DFQATT and CDR2 is SNEGSKA (reference sequence). The DNA of the CDR3 is TGCAGTGTGGGCAAAGCCGCGAACTTC. Protein product: CSVGKAANF.

Only one count was recorded for this clone. The CDR3 region has the DNA TGTGCCAGTAGTTTCGGACTAGCGGGGTCCTACGAGCAGTACTTC. Encoded protein: CASSFGLAGSYEQYF. This chain links TRBV19 with TRBJ2-7, with 12 positions matching TRBD2. CDR1 is LNHDA and CDR2 is SQIVND in the germline V gene (reference sequence). The V and J ends lost 5 bases and 1 base, in that order; junction bases with no gene match: 3. The CDR3 has 15 residues. The variable domain in full, with the rest retrieved from reference TRBV19 and TRBJ2-7, is DGGITQSPKYLFRKEGQNVTLSCEQNLNHDAMYWYRQDPGQGLRLIYYSQIVNDFQKGDIAEGYSVSREKKESFPLTVTSAQKNPTAFYLCASSFGLAGSYEQYFGPGTRLTVT.

The gene calls are TRBV4-1 and TRBJ2-1, with 9 bases that match TRBD2. Germline V gene data show CDR1 as MGHRA and CDR2 as YSYEKL. This CDR3 contains 15 residues. V dropped 1 base and J dropped 2; count of bases not matched to a gene: 0. This chain's CDR3 is CASSQASGAYNEQFF. DNA of the CDR3: TGCGCCAGCAGCCAAGCTAGCGGGGCCTACAATGAGCAGTTCTTC.

The chain carries TRBV28 and TRBJ2-1; a possible D gene is TRBD2 (5 bases). Germline V gene lookup returns CDR1 MDHEN and CDR2 SYDVKM. Trimming removed 7 bases at V and 5 bases at J, with 15 bases between. The CDR3 extends over 14 amino acids. The CDR3 DNA reads TGTGCCAGCACCCCCGGAGCAGCGGACAATGAGCAGTTCTTC. Translated: CASTPGAADNEQFF.